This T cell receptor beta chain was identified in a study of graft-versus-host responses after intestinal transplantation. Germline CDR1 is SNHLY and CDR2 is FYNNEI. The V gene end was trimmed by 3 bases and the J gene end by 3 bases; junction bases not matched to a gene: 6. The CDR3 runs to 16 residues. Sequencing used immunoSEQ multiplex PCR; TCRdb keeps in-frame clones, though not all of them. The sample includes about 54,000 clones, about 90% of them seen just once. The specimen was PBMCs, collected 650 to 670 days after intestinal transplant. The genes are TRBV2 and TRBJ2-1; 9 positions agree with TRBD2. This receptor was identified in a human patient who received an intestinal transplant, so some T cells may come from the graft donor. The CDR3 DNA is TGTGCCAGCAGTGATCCTAGCGGGGAATACTACAATGAGCAGTTCTTC. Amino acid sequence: CASSDPSGEYYNEQFF.